This T cell receptor beta chain was captured by sequencing in a study of regulatory T cells in long-lasting Graves disease. Overall study context: Antithyroid drugs had been taken under 3 months by newly diagnosed Graves' patients.

The time point: newly diagnosed GD, antithyroid drugs for less than 3 months. Construction of the TCR library relied on RNA isolated from PBMCs. Construction of TCR beta libraries relied on iRepertoire HTBI primers and on Arm-PCR targeting CDR3 regions. TCRdb reanalysed the multiplex PCR reads using MiXCR and keeps one entry per CDR3 protein. The sample consists of over 350,000 distinct CDR3 sequences, approximately 16% of them appearing once. This clonotype was counted a single time. CDR1 is SGDLS and CDR2 is YYNGEE in the germline V gene. The CDR3 has 15 amino acids. V was clipped by 0 bases and J by 4 bases; unmatched bases: 3. The sample was also linked to a second study, of T cells in Graves' hyperthyroidism and ophthalmopathy.

The TCR sequence derives from a woman between 40 and 50 years old with Graves disease. The source material was peripheral blood mononuclear cells (PBMCs), sampled at new diagnosis, from a patient treated with antithyroid drugs. The genes are TRBV9 and TRBJ2-7, with TRBD2 identical over 11 bases. The CDR3 reads CASSVGLAGRYEQYF. CDR3 nucleotide sequence: TGTGCCAGCAGCGTAGGACTAGCGGGACGGTACGAGCAGTACTTC.